The subject of this entry is one T cell receptor beta chain. The data derive from a study of T-cell memory formation after mild COVID-19. V gave up 3 bases and J gave up 5 bases, with 11 bases separating them. The CDR3 is 14 residues long. CDR1 and CDR2 (germline): MDHEN, SYDVKM. MiXCR was run by TCRdb on the 5' RACE reads, yielding one entry per CDR3 protein. The table has 470,000 or so distinct CDR3 sequences, approximately 18% seen once. The rearrangement links TRBV28 to TRBJ1-5; D perhaps matches TRBD1 (5 bases). Sequencing used PBMCs or a T cell subset sorted from them (not recorded which). This TCR derives from a man aged 18 to 29 who had mild COVID-19 (a few samples of this study predate the infection). Cell type and time point are not known. CDR3 in amino acids: CASSFQAGYQPQHF. CDR3 DNA sequence: TGTGCCAGCAGTTTCCAGGCAGGGTATCAGCCCCAGCATTTT. The full variable domain, completed using reference TRBV28 and TRBJ1-5, is DVKVTQSSRYLVKRTGEKVFLECVQDMDHENMFWYRQDPGLGLRLIYFSYDVKMKEKGDIPEGYSVSREKKERFSLILESASTNQTSMYLCASSFQAGYQPQHFGDGTRLSIL.